Below are 32 T cell receptor beta chains sequenced from a single sample in a study of beta chain features in type 1 diabetes. Reverse transcription of all isolated RNA meant that expressed TCRB transcripts were sequenced. The assay was immunoSEQ multiplex PCR, and TCRdb's table has in-frame clones only and misses some. The data show more than 250,000 clones, around 21% seen once. Their antigens remain unidentified. Study-wide results and caveats: Shorter TCRB CDR3s, moderately but significantly so, were found in Type 1 diabetes patients in all four CD4+ subsets.

The sample taken for sequencing was naive CD4+ T cells from blood. The source is a woman between 35 and 50 years old with type 1 diabetes.

In its sample, this clone was seen a few times. The CDR3 sequence: CSVVTLAGAYEQYF. CDR3 DNA sequence: TGCAGCGTTGTAACGCTAGCGGGAGCCTACGAGCAGTACTTC. The genes are TRBV29-1 and TRBJ2-7; TRBD2 agrees at 10 bases. The V and J ends lost 4 bases and 2 bases, in that order; junction bases with no gene match: 5. Looked up from germline, CDR1 is SQVTM and CDR2 is ANQGSEA. The CDR3 extends over 14 amino acids.

This clone has just a few counts. CDR3 in DNA: TGTGCCAGTAGTATCGTATCCACAGGGGTACAAGGCTACACCTTC. Translation: CASSIVSTGVQGYTF. This chain connects TRBV19 to TRBJ1-2, with TRBD1 matching over 7 bases. This CDR3 contains 15 residues. Trimming took 3 bases from V and 8 from J; bases not matched to a gene: 12. Germline loops: CDR1 LNHDA, CDR2 SQIVND (reference sequence).

This chain connects TRBV7-2 to TRBJ2-1, with D perhaps matching TRBD2 (5 bases). Germline loops: CDR1 SGHTA, CDR2 FQGNSA. This CDR3 contains 17 residues. With 1 base removed from V and 7 bases from J, the gap between germline ends came to 20 bases. CDR3 coding DNA: TGTGCCAGCAGCTTAGACGGGGTCTCTAGAGGAATGAATGAGCAGTTCTTC. Its translation is CASSLDGVSRGMNEQFF.

This chain connects TRBV29-1 to TRBJ2-7, with 11 bases fitting TRBD2. Germline loops: CDR1 SQVTM, CDR2 ANQGSEA. The CDR3 covers 14 residues. V was pared by 6 bases and J by 0 bases, with 4 bases of the junction left unmatched. The CDR3 nucleotides read TGCAGCGTCACCGGGACTAGCGGCTCCTACGAGCAGTACTTC. Its protein is CSVTGTSGSYEQYF.

V gene TRBV30 combines with J gene TRBJ2-3; 10 positions agree with TRBD2. Trimming at V came to 2 bases and at J to 6 bases, leaving 8 bases not matched to a gene. Looked up from germline, CDR1 is GTSNPN and CDR2 is SVGIG (reference sequence). CDR3 size: 15 residues. The CDR3 sequence: CAWSFLAGAADTQYF. CDR3 nucleotide sequence: TGTGCCTGGAGTTTCCTAGCGGGAGCGGCGGATACGCAGTATTTT. The variable domain in full, with the rest retrieved from reference TRBV30 and TRBJ2-3, is SQTIHQWPATLVQPVGSPLSLECTVEGTSNPNLYWYRQAAGRGLQLLFYSVGIGQISSEVPQNLSASRPQDRQFILSSKKLLLSDSGFYLCAWSFLAGAADTQYFGPGTRLTVL.

CDR3 region: CASSSVGQTQYF. CDR3 DNA: TGTGCCAGCAGTTCAGTTGGGCAGACCCAGTACTTC. V gene TRBV7-2 combines with J gene TRBJ2-5; D uncertain. The CDR3 runs 12 residues. The V gene lost 6 bases and the J gene lost 6 bases, with 11 bases spanning the gap. Looked up from germline, CDR1 is SGHTA and CDR2 is FQGNSA.

The gene calls are TRBV28 and TRBJ1-1, with 12 bases aligning to TRBD1. CDR3 length: 17 amino acids. Germline CDR1 and CDR2: MDHEN and SYDVKM. Losses at the gene ends were 5 bases for V and 5 bases for J; bases not matched to a gene: 12. DNA for the CDR3: TGTGCCAGCAGTCCGATTGGGACAGGGGGCGGCAGGACTGAAGCTTTCTTT. This translates into CASSPIGTGGGRTEAFF.

This clone was seen a handful of times. The genes are TRBV9 and TRBJ2-2; D is possibly TRBD1 (6 bases). This CDR3 contains 16 residues. CDR1 is SGDLS, CDR2 YYNGEE, per germline. The V gene lost 0 bases and the J gene lost 0 bases, with 9 bases spanning the gap. CDR3 region: CASSVARGTNTGELFF. The CDR3 DNA is TGTGCCAGCAGCGTAGCGAGGGGGACGAACACCGGGGAGCTGTTTTTT. Using reference TRBV9 and TRBJ2-2 for the parts outside the CDR3, the full variable domain is DSGVTQTPKHLITATGQRVTLRCSPRSGDLSVYWYQQSLDQGLQFLIQYYNGEERAKGNILERFSAQQFPDLHSELNLSSLELGDSALYFCASSVARGTNTGELFFGEGSRLTVL.

This chain joins TRBV6-5 and TRBJ1-2; unclear D gene. The germline gives CDR1 MNHEY, CDR2 SVGAGI. The CDR3 extends over 15 amino acids. Trimming stripped 6 bases from V and 0 bases from J, with 14 bases between. The DNA for the CDR3 is TGTGCCAGCAGCCCCAGGTTACTCACTAACTATGGCTACACCTTC. Its protein is CASSPRLLTNYGYTF.

This chain uses TRBV28 with TRBJ2-1; unclear D gene. CDR3 length: 12 amino acids. V gave up 5 bases and J gave up 9 bases, with 11 bases separating them. CDR1 and CDR2 from the germline V gene are MDHEN and SYDVKM. CDR3 amino acids: CASSVTDSEQFF. The CDR3 region has the DNA TGTGCCAGCAGTGTTACCGATAGTGAGCAGTTCTTC.

This clone was detected a few times. The chain couples TRBV5-4 to TRBJ2-2, with D perhaps matching TRBD2 (6 bases). Germline values: CDR1 SGHNT, CDR2 YYREEE (reference sequence). The CDR3 loop spans 16 amino acids. V gave up 0 bases and J gave up 5 bases, with 14 bases separating them. CDR3 loop: CASSLGGPGRTGELFF. The DNA for the CDR3 is TGTGCCAGCAGCTTGGGGGGCCCAGGGAGGACCGGGGAGCTGTTTTTT.

This clone turned up a few times. The chain recombines TRBV7-3 with TRBJ2-5; 9 positions agree with TRBD1. J lost 7 bases, V lost 4 bases, and 7 bases had no gene match. The CDR3 sequence is 14 residues long. CDR1 is SGHTA and CDR2 is FQGTGA in the germline V gene. The DNA for the CDR3 is TGTGCCAGCAGCTGGGGGACAGGGAGCGCGACCCAGTACTTC. Translating it yields CASSWGTGSATQYF. Supplemented by reference TRBV7-3 and TRBJ2-5, the full variable domain reads GAGVSQTPSNKVTEKGKYVELRCDPISGHTALYWYRQSLGQGPEFLIYFQGTGAADDSGLPNDRFFAVRPEGSVSTLKIQRTERGDSAVYLCASSWGTGSATQYFGPGTRLLVL.

The J gene is TRBJ2-4, the V gene TRBV4-2; possible D gene TRBD2, 6 bases. In germline, CDR1 is LGHNA, CDR2 YNFKEQ. This CDR3 is built from 17 residues. V was shortened by 3 bases and J by 0 bases, with 15 bases between the two germline ends. The CDR3 spells CASSHRGTAEAKNIQYF. The CDR3 region has the DNA TGTGCCAGCAGCCACCGGGGGACCGCCGAAGCCAAAAACATTCAGTACTTC.

The chain employs TRBV27 and TRBJ2-3; possibly TRBD1 for D (6 bases). In germline, CDR1 is MNHEY, CDR2 SMNVEV (reference sequence). V was cut by 5 bases and J by 0 bases, with 9 bases left in between. This CDR3 is built from 14 residues. CDR3 DNA: TGTGCCAGCAGTCCCGGGACAAGCACAGATACGCAGTATTTT. Protein product: CASSPGTSTDTQYF.

This chain links TRBV5-1 with TRBJ2-4; the match to TRBD2 covers 10 bases. The V gene end was trimmed by 5 bases and the J gene end by 8 bases; junction bases not matched to a gene: 7. Germline CDR1 is SGHRS and CDR2 is YFSETQ. CDR3 size: 14 residues. CDR3 in amino acids: CASSPLAGEDIQYF. CDR3 nucleotides: TGCGCCAGCAGTCCGCTAGCGGGGGAAGACATTCAGTACTTC.

In its sample, this clone was seen a few times. The CDR3 spells CAGRVSGANVLTF. For the CDR3, the DNA is TGTGCCGGCAGGGTCTCTGGGGCCAACGTCCTGACTTTC. The chain has TRBV19 and TRBJ2-6, with a tentative D call TRBD1 (5 bases). CDR3 length: 13 amino acids. The V gene lost 11 bases and the J gene lost 0 bases, with 8 bases spanning the gap. Germline CDR1 reads LNHDA; CDR2 reads SQIVND (reference sequence).

The chain combines TRBV15 with TRBJ2-1, with TRBD2 matching over 10 bases. V shed 9 bases and J 4 bases; nucleotides not matched to a gene: 9. Germline loops: CDR1 LNHNV, CDR2 YYDKDF (reference sequence). This CDR3 has 15 amino acids. CDR3 coding DNA: TGTGCCACAGGAGCGGGAGGGCCCGGGTACAATGAGCAGTTCTTC. This encodes CATGAGGPGYNEQFF.

This clone was seen a handful of times. The J gene is TRBJ1-2, the V gene TRBV5-6; perhaps TRBD1 as D (6 bases). The CDR3 length is 13 residues. Trimming cost V 6 bases and J 6 bases, with 15 bases left between them. CDR1 and CDR2 from the germline V gene are SGHDT and YYEEEE. CDR3 in DNA: TGTGCCAGCACCTTCCAGGGGCCGGATGGCTACACCTTC. Its translation: CASTFQGPDGYTF.

The chain employs TRBV28 and TRBJ1-1, with a weak D call TRBD1 (5 bases). The CDR3 has 14 amino acids. The germline gives CDR1 MDHEN, CDR2 SYDVKM. Trimming stripped 5 bases from V and 4 bases from J, with 14 bases between. The CDR3 nucleotides are TGTGCCAGCAGTACCGACGGGGGGTTCACTGAAGCTTTCTTT. This translates into CASSTDGGFTEAFF.

This clone has more than one count but fewer than ten. The sample contains more than one DNA sequence encoding this CDR3. In DNA, the CDR3 is TGTGCCTGGAGTGTAGGAGGGAGCTCCTACGAGCAGTACTTC. Amino acids: CAWSVGGSSYEQYF. The V call is TRBV30, the J call TRBJ2-7, with a tentative D call TRBD2 (6 bases). Germline lookup yields CDR1 GTSNPN and CDR2 SVGIG (reference sequence). CDR3 length: 14 residues. Trimming removed 0 bases from V and 0 bases from J, with 9 bases in between.

This clone was recorded only once. The same CDR3 also results from other DNA sequences found in this sample. The chain recombines TRBV28 with TRBJ2-3; no definite D call. There are 12 residues in the CDR3. Deletions cut 6 bases from V and 2 bases from J, with 6 bases between. Germline-derived CDR1 and CDR2 are MDHEN and SYDVKM. The CDR3 DNA reads TGTGCCAGCAGACTTTCCACAGATACGCAGTATTTT. Amino acid sequence: CASRLSTDTQYF.

This clone was seen a few times. V and J are TRBV10-3 and TRBJ2-3; TRBD2 matches at 10 bases. The CDR3 is made up of 16 amino acids. Per the germline V gene, CDR1 is ENHRY and CDR2 is SYGVKD. V lost 7 bases, J lost 4 bases, and 11 bases stayed unmatched. This chain's CDR3 is CAIKGSGRPRPDTQYF. CDR3 bases: TGTGCCATCAAGGGTAGCGGGAGGCCCCGTCCAGATACGCAGTATTTT.

As DNA, the CDR3 is TGCGCCAGCAGCCAGACTAGCCCCATAAACATTCAGTACTTC. Translation: CASSQTSPINIQYF. The rearrangement links TRBV5-1 to TRBJ2-4, with 7 nucleotides matching TRBD2. The V gene end was trimmed by 4 bases and the J gene end by 6 bases; junction bases not matched to a gene: 7. The CDR3 totals 14 residues. From germline, CDR1 is SGHRS and CDR2 YFSETQ.

This clone came up a few times. The chain employs TRBV5-6 and TRBJ1-2; D is possibly TRBD1 (6 bases). The CDR3 is made up of 14 amino acids. The germline V gene has CDR1 SGHDT and CDR2 YYEEEE. V dropped 3 bases and J dropped 0 bases, with 9 bases sitting between them. The DNA for the CDR3 is TGTGCCAGCAGCTCCGGGACACCTAACTATGGCTACACCTTC. This sequence encodes CASSSGTPNYGYTF.

V is TRBV7-9 and J is TRBJ2-7, with D tentatively TRBD2 (5 bases). CDR3 length: 14 residues. Germline V CDR1 and CDR2: SEHNR, FQNEAQ (reference sequence). V was shortened by 4 bases and J by 4 bases, with 14 bases between the two germline ends. CDR3 DNA: TGTGCCAGCAGCTCCCTCGGACTGGGATACGAGCAGTACTTC. Amino acid sequence: CASSSLGLGYEQYF.

J is TRBJ2-7 and V is TRBV30; D remains ambiguous. CDR3 length: 14 residues. Per the germline V gene, CDR1 is GTSNPN and CDR2 is SVGIG (reference sequence). Trimming cost V 4 bases and J 6 bases, with 19 bases left between them. The CDR3 loop reads CAWTPWVFGGEQYF. CDR3 DNA sequence: TGTGCCTGGACCCCCTGGGTTTTCGGCGGCGAGCAGTACTTC.

V usage is TRBV18 and J usage is TRBJ2-7; tentative D call: TRBD2 (7 bases). This CDR3 is 14 amino acids long. V lost 1 base to trimming and J lost 5 bases, with 12 bases between them. From germline, CDR1 is KGHSH and CDR2 LQKENI. CDR3 in DNA: TGTGCCAGCTCACCACTACAGGGAGGGGACGAGCAGTACTTC. Its translation: CASSPLQGGDEQYF.

The DNA of the CDR3 is TGCGCCAGCAGCCAAGATCTATATCAGGGCAACAATGAGCAGTTCTTC. It specifies CASSQDLYQGNNEQFF. This chain uses TRBV4-3 with TRBJ2-1; D may be TRBD1 (5 bases). V dropped 0 bases and J dropped 5 bases, with 14 bases sitting between them. Germline V CDR1 and CDR2: LGHNA, YSLEER. The CDR3 spans 16 residues.

V usage is TRBV5-1 and J usage is TRBJ1-1; D possibly corresponds to TRBD1 (5 bases). The V and J ends lost 4 bases and 2 bases respectively, with 9 bases between them. Germline V gene data show CDR1 as SGHRS and CDR2 as YFSETQ. The CDR3 has 13 residues. CDR3 in amino acids: CASSPGINTEAFF. CDR3 coding DNA: TGCGCCAGCAGCCCAGGGATTAACACTGAAGCTTTCTTT.

This clone was counted between two and nine times. The same CDR3 can be traced to other DNA sequences in this sample. The J gene is TRBJ1-5, the V gene TRBV9; no definite D call. V was shortened by 2 bases and J by 3 bases, with 9 bases between the two germline ends. Germline V gives CDR1 SGDLS, CDR2 YYNGEE. CDR3 length equals 14 residues. CDR3 DNA sequence: TGTGCCAGCAGCGTGGGCCAGTTCAATCAGCCCCAGCATTTT. Residues: CASSVGQFNQPQHF. The variable domain in full, with the rest retrieved from reference TRBV9 and TRBJ1-5, is DSGVTQTPKHLITATGQRVTLRCSPRSGDLSVYWYQQSLDQGLQFLIQYYNGEERAKGNILERFSAQQFPDLHSELNLSSLELGDSALYFCASSVGQFNQPQHFGDGTRLSIL.

This clone was observed a handful of times. The chain is built from TRBV29-1 and TRBJ2-7; 7 nucleotides agree with TRBD1. J was trimmed by 2 bases and V by 4 bases; bases with no gene match: 11. CDR3 length equals 15 residues. Germline V gives CDR1 SQVTM, CDR2 ANQGSEA. CDR3 residues: CSVALRQGPTYEQYF. For the CDR3, the DNA is TGCAGCGTTGCGCTGAGACAGGGCCCGACCTACGAGCAGTACTTC.

This rearrangement joins TRBV18 to TRBJ1-5; possible D gene TRBD1, 6 bases. The V and J ends lost 2 bases and 4 bases respectively, with 12 bases between them. The V gene's germline CDR1 is KGHSH and CDR2 LQKENI. The CDR3 loop spans 15 amino acids. As DNA, the CDR3 is TGTGCCAGCTCACCAGATCAGGGGATAAATCAGCCCCAGCATTTT. Translating gives CASSPDQGINQPQHF.